The 2 T cell receptor beta chains listed next were all sequenced from one sample in a study of PD-1 blockade in mismatch repair-deficient tumors. Assay used: immunoSEQ multiplex PCR; TCRdb lists only in-frame clones, some missing. This sample has approximately 100,000 clones; 82% occur once, and the top ten carry 6.3%. This specimen was peripheral blood, taken roughly 36 weeks after starting pembrolizumab. The receptors were gathered from an adult with mismatch repair-deficient cancer.

The rearrangement joins TRBV27 to TRBJ2-1; 9 bases map to TRBD2. The CDR3 length is 15 residues. CDR1 and CDR2 from the germline V gene are MNHEY and SMNVEV (reference sequence). With V trimmed by 5 bases and J by 4 bases, 6 bases remained unmatched. CDR3 amino acids: CASSIAGDRYNEQFF. CDR3 nucleotides: TGTGCCAGCAGTATAGCGGGAGATCGGTACAATGAGCAGTTCTTC.

This clone was picked up many times. The gene calls are TRBV19 and TRBJ1-2; possible D gene TRBD1, 6 bases. The CDR3 is 15 amino acids. Germline-derived CDR1 and CDR2 are LNHDA and SQIVND (reference sequence). Trimming took off 3 bases at V and 2 bases at J, with 13 bases between the two ends. The CDR3 nucleotides are TGTGCCAGTAGTATCAAGGGGGAAGGGAACTATGGCTACACCTTC. Protein sequence: CASSIKGEGNYGYTF. The entire variable domain, with the rest obtained from reference TRBV19 and TRBJ1-2, is as follows: DGGITQSPKYLFRKEGQNVTLSCEQNLNHDAMYWYRQDPGQGLRLIYYSQIVNDFQKGDIAEGYSVSREKKESFPLTVTSAQKNPTAFYLCASSIKGEGNYGYTFGSGTRLTVV.